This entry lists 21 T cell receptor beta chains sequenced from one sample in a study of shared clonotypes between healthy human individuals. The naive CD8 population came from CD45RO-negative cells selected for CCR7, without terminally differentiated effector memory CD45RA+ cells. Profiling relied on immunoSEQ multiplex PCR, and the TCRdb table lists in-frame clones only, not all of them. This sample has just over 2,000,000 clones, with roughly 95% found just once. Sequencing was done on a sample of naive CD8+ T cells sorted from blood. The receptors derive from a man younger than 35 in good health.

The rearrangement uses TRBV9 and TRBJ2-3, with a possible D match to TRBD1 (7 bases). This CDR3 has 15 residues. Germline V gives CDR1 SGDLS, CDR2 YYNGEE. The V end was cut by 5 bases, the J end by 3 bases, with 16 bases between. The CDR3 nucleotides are TGTGCCAGCAGTGATGGACAGGAGGGGACAGATACGCAGTATTTT. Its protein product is CASSDGQEGTDTQYF.

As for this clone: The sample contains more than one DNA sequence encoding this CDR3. In DNA, the CDR3 is TGTGCCACCAGCAGAGAGGGGCAGGGGTATGGCTACACCTTC. Amino acids: CATSREGQGYGYTF. This chain connects TRBV15 to TRBJ1-2, with D perhaps matching TRBD1 (6 bases). Trimming pared 0 bases from V and 5 bases from J, leaving 10 bases between. There are 14 residues in the CDR3. Germline V gives CDR1 LNHNV, CDR2 YYDKDF (reference sequence).

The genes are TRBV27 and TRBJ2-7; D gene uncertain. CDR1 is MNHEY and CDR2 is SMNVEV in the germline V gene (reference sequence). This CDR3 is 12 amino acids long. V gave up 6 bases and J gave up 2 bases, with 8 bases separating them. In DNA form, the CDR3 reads TGTGCCAGCAGCAGAAACCCCTACGAGCAGTACTTC. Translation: CASSRNPYEQYF.

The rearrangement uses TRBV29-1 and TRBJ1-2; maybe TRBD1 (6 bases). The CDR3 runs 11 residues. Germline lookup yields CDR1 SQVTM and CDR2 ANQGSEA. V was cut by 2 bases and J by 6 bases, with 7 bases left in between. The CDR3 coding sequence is TGCAGCGTTGAATGGACAGATGGCTACACCTTC. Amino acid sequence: CSVEWTDGYTF.

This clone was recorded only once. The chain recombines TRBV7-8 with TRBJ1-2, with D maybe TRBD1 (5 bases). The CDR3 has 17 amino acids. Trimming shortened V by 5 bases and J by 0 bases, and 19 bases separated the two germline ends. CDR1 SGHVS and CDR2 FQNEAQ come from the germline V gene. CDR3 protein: CASSQGLVGTTNYGYTF. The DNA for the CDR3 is TGTGCCAGCAGCCAAGGTCTCGTAGGGACCACTAACTATGGCTACACCTTC.

The CDR3 nucleotides are TGTGCCAGCAGTTACGGGCGTCTGGACGAGCAGTACTTC. Residues: CASSYGRLDEQYF. The chain uses TRBV6-5 and TRBJ2-7; D remains unclear. CDR1 and CDR2 (germline): MNHEY, SVGAGI. The CDR3 is 13 amino acids. Trimming removed 2 bases from V and 5 bases from J, with 10 bases in between.

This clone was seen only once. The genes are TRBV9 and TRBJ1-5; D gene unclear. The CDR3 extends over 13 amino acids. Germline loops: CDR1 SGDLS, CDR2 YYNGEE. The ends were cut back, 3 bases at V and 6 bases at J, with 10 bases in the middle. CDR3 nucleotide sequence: TGTGCCAGCAGCGCCGGGGAGGGTCAGCCCCAGCATTTT. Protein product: CASSAGEGQPQHF.

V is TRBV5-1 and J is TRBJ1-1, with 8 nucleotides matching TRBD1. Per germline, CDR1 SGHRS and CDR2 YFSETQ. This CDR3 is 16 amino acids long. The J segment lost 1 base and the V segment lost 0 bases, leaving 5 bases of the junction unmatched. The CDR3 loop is CASSLVSRGPNTEAFF. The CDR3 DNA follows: TGCGCCAGCAGCTTGGTTAGCAGGGGGCCGAACACTGAAGCTTTCTTT.

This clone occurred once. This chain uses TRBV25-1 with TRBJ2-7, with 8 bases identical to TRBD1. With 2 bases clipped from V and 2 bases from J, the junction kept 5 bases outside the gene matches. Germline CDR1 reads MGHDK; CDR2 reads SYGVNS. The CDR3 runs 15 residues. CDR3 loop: CASSEKQGVPYEQYF. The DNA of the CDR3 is TGTGCCAGCAGTGAAAAACAGGGGGTTCCCTACGAGCAGTACTTC.

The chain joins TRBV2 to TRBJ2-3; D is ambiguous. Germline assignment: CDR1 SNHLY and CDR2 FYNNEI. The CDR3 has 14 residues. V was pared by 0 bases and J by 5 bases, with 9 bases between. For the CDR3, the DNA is TGTGCCAGCAGTGAAGCATACTACGGAGATACGCAGTATTTT. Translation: CASSEAYYGDTQYF.

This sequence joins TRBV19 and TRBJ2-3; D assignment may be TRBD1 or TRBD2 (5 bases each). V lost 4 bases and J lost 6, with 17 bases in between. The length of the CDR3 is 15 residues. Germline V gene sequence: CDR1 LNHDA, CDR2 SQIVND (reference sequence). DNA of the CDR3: TGTGCCAGTAGTACCATCTTCCGGGACGCTGATACGCAGTATTTT. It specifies CASSTIFRDADTQYF.

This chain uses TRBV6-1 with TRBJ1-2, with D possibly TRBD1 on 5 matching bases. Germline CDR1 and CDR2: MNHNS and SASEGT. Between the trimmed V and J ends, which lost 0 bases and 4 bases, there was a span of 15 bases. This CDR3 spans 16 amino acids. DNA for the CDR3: TGTGCCAGCAGTGAAGCGGGTGAAGGGGAGAGCTATGGCTACACCTTC. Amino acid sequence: CASSEAGEGESYGYTF.

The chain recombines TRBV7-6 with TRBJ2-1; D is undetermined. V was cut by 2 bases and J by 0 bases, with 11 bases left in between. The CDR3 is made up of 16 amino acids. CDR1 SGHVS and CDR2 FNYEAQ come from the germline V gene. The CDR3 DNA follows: TGTGCCAGCAGCTTATCTCGGATAAGCTCCTACAATGAGCAGTTCTTC. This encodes CASSLSRISSYNEQFF.

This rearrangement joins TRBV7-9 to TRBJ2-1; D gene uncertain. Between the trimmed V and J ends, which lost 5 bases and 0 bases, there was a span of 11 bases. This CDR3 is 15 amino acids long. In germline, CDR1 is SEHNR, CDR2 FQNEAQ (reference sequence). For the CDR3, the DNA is TGTGCCAGCAGCCATTATATGAGCTCCTACAATGAGCAGTTCTTC. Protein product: CASSHYMSSYNEQFF.

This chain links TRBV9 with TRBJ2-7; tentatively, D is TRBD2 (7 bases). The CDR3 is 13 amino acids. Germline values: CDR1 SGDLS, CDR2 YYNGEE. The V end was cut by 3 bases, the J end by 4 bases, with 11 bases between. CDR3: CASSEGEGYEQYF. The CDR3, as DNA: TGTGCCAGCAGCGAGGGGGAGGGGTACGAGCAGTACTTC.

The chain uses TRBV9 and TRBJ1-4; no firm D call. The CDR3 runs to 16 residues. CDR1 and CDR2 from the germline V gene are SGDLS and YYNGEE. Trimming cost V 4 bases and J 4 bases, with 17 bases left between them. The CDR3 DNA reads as TGTGCCAGCAGCCCCGCGGGGAGCAGGAATAATGAAAAACTGTTTTTT. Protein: CASSPAGSRNNEKLFF.

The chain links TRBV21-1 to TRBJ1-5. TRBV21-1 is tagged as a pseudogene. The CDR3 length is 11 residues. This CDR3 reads CASSRIEPQHF. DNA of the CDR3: TGTGCCAGCAGCCGGATCGAGCCCCAGCATTTT.

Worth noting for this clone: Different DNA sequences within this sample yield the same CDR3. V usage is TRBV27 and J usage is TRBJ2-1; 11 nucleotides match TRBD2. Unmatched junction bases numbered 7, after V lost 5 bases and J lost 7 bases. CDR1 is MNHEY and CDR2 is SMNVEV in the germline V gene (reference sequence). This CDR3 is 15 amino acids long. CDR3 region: CASSPGTSGSNEQFF. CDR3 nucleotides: TGTGCCAGCAGTCCCGGGACTAGCGGTTCGAATGAGCAGTTCTTC.

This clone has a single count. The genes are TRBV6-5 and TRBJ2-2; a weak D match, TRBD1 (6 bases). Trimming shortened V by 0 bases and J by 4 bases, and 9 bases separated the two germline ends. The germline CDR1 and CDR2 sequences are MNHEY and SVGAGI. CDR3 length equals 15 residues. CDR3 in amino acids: CASSYSAGATGELFF. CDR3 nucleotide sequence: TGTGCCAGCAGTTACTCGGCAGGGGCCACCGGGGAGCTGTTTTTT.

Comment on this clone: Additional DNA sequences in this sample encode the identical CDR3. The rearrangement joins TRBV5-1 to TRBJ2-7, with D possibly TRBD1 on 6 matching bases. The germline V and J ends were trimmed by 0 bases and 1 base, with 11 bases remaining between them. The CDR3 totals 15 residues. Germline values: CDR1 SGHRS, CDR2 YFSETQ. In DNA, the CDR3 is TGCGCCAGCAGCTTGGCCCAAGGGGGATCCTACGAGCAGTACTTC. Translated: CASSLAQGGSYEQYF.

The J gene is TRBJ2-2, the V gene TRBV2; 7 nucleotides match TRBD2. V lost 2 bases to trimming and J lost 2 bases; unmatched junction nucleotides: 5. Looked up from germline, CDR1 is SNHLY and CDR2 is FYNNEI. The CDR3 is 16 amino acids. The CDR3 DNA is TGTGCCAGCAGTGAACCCAGCGGGGCTAACACCGGGGAGCTGTTTTTT. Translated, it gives CASSEPSGANTGELFF. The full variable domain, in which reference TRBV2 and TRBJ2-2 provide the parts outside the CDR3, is EPEVTQTPSHQVTQMGQEVILRCVPISNHLYFYWYRQILGQKVEFLVSFYNNEISEKSEIFDDQFSVERPDGSNFTLKIRSTKLEDSAMYFCASSEPSGANTGELFFGEGSRLTVL.